This TCR delta chain was sequenced for a study of Vδ1+ human thymocytes. Study-level points and caveats: Bulk repertoire data may be misinterpreted because of unexpected Vdelta2 sequences. In the thymus, TRG and TRD repertoires looked highly polyclonal with Gaussian CDR3 lengths. Despite high sort purity, approximately 20% of thymic T cell receptor delta sequences were Vdelta2. TRG sequences recurred across donors, whereas TRD sequences stayed essentially private.

The CDR3 has 16 residues. From germline, CDR1 is TSWWSYY and CDR2 QGS. V was pared by 6 bases and J by 0 bases, with 10 bases of the junction left unmatched. In this sample, this clone turned up a few times. The antigen remains unidentified. Extracted RNA was reverse transcribed into cDNA. Multiplex PCR used pooled V-gene forward primers and a constant-region reverse primer to amplify CDR3s. TCRdb ran CATT on the multiplex PCR reads. The sample consists of 45,000 to 75,000 delta-chain clones, roughly 15% of them appearing once. Sequenced sample: Vdelta1+ gamma-delta thymocytes from the thymus. The subset: FACS-sorted CD3+ TCRalphabeta- TCRVdelta1+ TCRVdelta2- thymocytes. The chain links TRDV1 to TRDJ1, with 7 bases fitting TRDD3. The source is a girl in the first two years of life who had congenital heart surgery. CDR3 region: CALGPPGGGHTDKLIF. The CDR3 bases are TGTGCTCTTGGCCCCCCCGGTGGGGGACACACCGATAAACTCATCTTT.